This entry lists 14 T cell receptor beta chains sequenced from one sample in a study of cytomegalovirus exposure and HLA in healthy donors. Only in-frame clones appear in the TCRdb table, and some are missing; sequencing was by immunoSEQ multiplex PCR. The data contain tens of thousands of clones, around 96% of them seen just once; the ten biggest clones take up 1.6%. The sample comprised PBMCs. The receptors come from a man aged 18 to 30 in good health and CMV-seropositive.

The chain carries TRBV6-5 and TRBJ2-7; TRBD1 matches 9 bases. V shed 6 bases, J shed 1 base, and the junction held 7 bases outside the gene matches. Germline-derived CDR1 and CDR2 are MNHEY and SVGAGI. This CDR3 has 15 residues. This CDR3 is CASRNRGHFSYEQYF. CDR3 coding DNA: TGTGCCAGCAGAAACAGGGGGCATTTTTCCTACGAGCAGTACTTC.

The chain uses TRBV5-1 and TRBJ2-2; 8 nucleotides agree with TRBD1. The CDR3 totals 15 residues. The trim removed 4 bases at V and 3 bases at J, leaving 5 bases unmatched. CDR1 and CDR2 from the germline V gene are SGHRS and YFSETQ. The CDR3 DNA is TGCGCCAGCAGCGCACGACAGGGGTACACCGGGGAGCTGTTTTTT. This translates into CASSARQGYTGELFF.

The V gene is TRBV15, the J gene TRBJ1-4; D may be TRBD1 (5 bases). Trimming left V 1 base short and J 3 bases short, with 12 bases between. This CDR3 spans 16 amino acids. The V gene's germline CDR1 is LNHNV and CDR2 YYDKDF (reference sequence). CDR3 nucleotide sequence: TGTGCCACCAGCAGAGCGGGGGACCGAGCTAATGAAAAACTGTTTTTT. Protein: CATSRAGDRANEKLFF.

CDR3 nucleotide sequence: TGTGCCAGCAGCCATGCAACCCCGACAGCGATTAACTATGGCTACACCTTC. This codes for CASSHATPTAINYGYTF. This chain uses TRBV7-3 with TRBJ1-2, with D maybe TRBD1 (5 bases). Deletions cut 5 bases from V and 1 base from J, with 20 bases between. The CDR3 totals 17 residues. From germline, CDR1 is SGHTA and CDR2 FQGTGA.

This chain uses TRBV11-2 with TRBJ1-1, with 7 bases identical to TRBD1. The CDR3 is 14 amino acids. J was trimmed by 8 bases and V by 5 bases; bases with no gene match: 11. Germline V lookup: CDR1 SGHAT, CDR2 FQNNGV. CDR3 DNA: TGTGCCAGCAGCCCTACCCCGGGACAGCTAGAAGCTTTCTTT. Translated, it gives CASSPTPGQLEAFF.

V and J are TRBV6-5 and TRBJ2-2; TRBD2 aligns across 10 bases. The CDR3 covers 16 residues. The V gene end was trimmed by 0 bases and the J gene end by 5 bases; junction bases not matched to a gene: 3. Germline CDR1 is MNHEY and CDR2 is SVGAGI. In DNA form, the CDR3 reads TGTGCCAGCAGTTACTCAGCTAGCGGGAGAACCGGGGAGCTGTTTTTT. Its protein product is CASSYSASGRTGELFF.

CDR3 DNA: TGTGCCAGCAGCCCGGGGGGGTCCTACGAGCAGTACTTC. It yields the protein CASSPGGSYEQYF. V usage is TRBV5-6 and J usage is TRBJ2-7, with 8 bases matching TRBD2. The CDR3 extends over 13 amino acids. Per the germline V gene, CDR1 is SGHDT and CDR2 is YYEEEE. Trimming at V came to 4 bases and at J to 1 base, leaving 1 base not matched to a gene.

This rearrangement joins TRBV11-3 to TRBJ2-6; the D gene is possibly TRBD1 (6 bases). Germline V gene sequence: CDR1 SGHNT, CDR2 YENEEA. V was shortened by 5 bases and J by 2 bases, with 13 bases between the two germline ends. The CDR3 sequence is 16 residues long. In DNA, the CDR3 is TGTGCCAGCAGCCCGGGATGGGGGCCTGGGGCCAACGTCCTGACTTTC. Translating gives CASSPGWGPGANVLTF.

This clone came up once. V and J are TRBV27 and TRBJ1-1; D gene unclear. The CDR3 has 13 amino acids. CDR1 is MNHEY, CDR2 SMNVEV, per germline (reference sequence). Trimming removed 4 bases from V and 0 bases from J, with 6 bases in between. The CDR3 DNA reads as TGTGCCAGCAGTTCCAACATGAACACTGAAGCTTTCTTT. Encoded protein: CASSSNMNTEAFF.

J is TRBJ1-2 and V is TRBV28; TRBD1 matches 8 bases. Trimming at V came to 4 bases and at J to 4 bases, leaving 5 bases not matched to a gene. The CDR3 has 14 amino acids. The V gene's germline CDR1 is MDHEN and CDR2 SYDVKM. The chain's CDR3 is CASSSGQALYGYTF. The CDR3 nucleotides are TGTGCCAGCAGTTCGGGACAGGCCCTCTATGGCTACACCTTC.

This chain uses TRBV18 with TRBJ1-1, with a possible D match to TRBD1 (6 bases). Trimming removed 3 bases from V and 0 bases from J, with 11 bases in between. The CDR3 spans 15 residues. Per the germline V gene, CDR1 is KGHSH and CDR2 is LQKENI. As DNA, the CDR3 is TGTGCCAGCTCACCCAGGACAGAGATGAACACTGAAGCTTTCTTT. This translates into CASSPRTEMNTEAFF.

The chain couples TRBV11-3 to TRBJ1-1; TRBD1 might be the D (6 bases). Germline CDR1 is SGHNT and CDR2 is YENEEA. V was pared by 5 bases and J by 7 bases, with 11 bases between. This CDR3 is 12 amino acids long. CDR3 sequence (DNA): TGTGCCAGCAGCGGAGAGACAGGTGAAGCTTTCTTT. This translates into CASSGETGEAFF.

The chain joins TRBV18 to TRBJ2-7; 7 bases are a match to TRBD2. V dropped 4 bases and J dropped 4; count of bases not matched to a gene: 13. Germline CDR1 KGHSH, CDR2 LQKENI. The CDR3 spans 16 residues. CDR3 nucleotides: TGTGCCAGCTCACTACTTGTGGGAGGGCCCCCATACGAGCAGTACTTC. Translation: CASSLLVGGPPYEQYF. Looking up the rest from reference TRBV18 and TRBJ2-7 gives the full variable domain: NAGVMQNPRHLVRRRGQEARLRCSPMKGHSHVYWYRQLPEEGLKFMVYLQKENIIDESGMPKERFSAEFPKEGPSILRIQQVVRGDSAAYFCASSLLVGGPPYEQYFGPGTRLTVT.

In its sample, this clone was seen a few times. The chain couples TRBV28 to TRBJ2-7; the match to TRBD2 covers 11 bases. Germline V gene lookup returns CDR1 MDHEN and CDR2 SYDVKM. This CDR3 region has 18 residues. The trim removed 1 base at V and 1 base at J, leaving 9 bases unmatched. Here the CDR3 reads CASSLSPGRLAGSYEQYF. The DNA of the CDR3 is TGTGCCAGCAGTTTATCTCCGGGGAGACTAGCGGGATCCTACGAGCAGTACTTC.